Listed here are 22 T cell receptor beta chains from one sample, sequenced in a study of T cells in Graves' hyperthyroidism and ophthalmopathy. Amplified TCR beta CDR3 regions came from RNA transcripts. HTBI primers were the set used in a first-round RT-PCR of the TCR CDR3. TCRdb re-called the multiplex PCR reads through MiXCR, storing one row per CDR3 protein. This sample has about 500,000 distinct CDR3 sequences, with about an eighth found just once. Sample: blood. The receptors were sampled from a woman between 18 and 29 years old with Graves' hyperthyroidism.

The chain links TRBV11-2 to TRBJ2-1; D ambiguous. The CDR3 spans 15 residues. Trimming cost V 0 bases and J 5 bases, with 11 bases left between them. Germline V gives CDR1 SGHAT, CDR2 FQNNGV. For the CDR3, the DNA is TGTGCCAGCAGCTTAGATATGTCACATAACAATGAGCAGTTCTTC. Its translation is CASSLDMSHNNEQFF.

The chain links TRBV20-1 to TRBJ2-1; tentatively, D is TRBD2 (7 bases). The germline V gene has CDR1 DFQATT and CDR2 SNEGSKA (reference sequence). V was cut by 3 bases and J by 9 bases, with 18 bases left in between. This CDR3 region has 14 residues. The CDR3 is CSARRVQGGVEQFF. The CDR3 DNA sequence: TGCAGTGCTAGGCGAGTACAGGGAGGGGTTGAGCAGTTCTTC.

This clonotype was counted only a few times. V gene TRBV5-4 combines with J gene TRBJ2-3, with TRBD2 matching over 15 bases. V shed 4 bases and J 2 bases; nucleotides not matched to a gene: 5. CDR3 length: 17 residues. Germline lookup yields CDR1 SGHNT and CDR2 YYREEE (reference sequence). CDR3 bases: TGTGCCAGCAGCGGTGGACTAGCGGGAGGGTACACAGATACGCAGTATTTT. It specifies CASSGGLAGGYTDTQYF.

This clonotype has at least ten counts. This CDR3 is CASNDPGTEAFF. For the CDR3, the DNA is TGCGCCAGCAACGACCCAGGAACTGAAGCTTTCTTT. The rearrangement joins TRBV5-1 to TRBJ1-1; D ambiguous. The CDR3 spans 12 residues. Trimming cost V 6 bases and J 5 bases, with 11 bases left between them. Germline lookup yields CDR1 SGHRS and CDR2 YFSETQ.

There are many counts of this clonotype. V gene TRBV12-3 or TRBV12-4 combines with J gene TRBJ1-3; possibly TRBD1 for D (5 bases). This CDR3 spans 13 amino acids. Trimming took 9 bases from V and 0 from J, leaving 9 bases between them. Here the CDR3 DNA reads TGTGCCAGTAACAGGAACTCTGGAAACACCATATATTTT. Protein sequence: CASNRNSGNTIYF.

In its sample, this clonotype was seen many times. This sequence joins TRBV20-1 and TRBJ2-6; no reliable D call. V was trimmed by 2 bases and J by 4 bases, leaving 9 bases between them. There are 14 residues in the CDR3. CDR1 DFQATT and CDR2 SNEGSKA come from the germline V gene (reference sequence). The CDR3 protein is CSARPPKGANVLTF. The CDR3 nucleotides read TGCAGTGCTAGACCTCCGAAGGGGGCCAACGTCCTGACTTTC.

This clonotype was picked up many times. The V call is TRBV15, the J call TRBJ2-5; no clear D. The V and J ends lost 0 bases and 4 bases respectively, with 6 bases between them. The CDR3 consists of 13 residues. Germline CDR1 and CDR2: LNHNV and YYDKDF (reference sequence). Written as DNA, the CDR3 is TGTGCCACCAGCAGAGATGGGGTAGAGACCCAGTACTTC. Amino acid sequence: CATSRDGVETQYF.

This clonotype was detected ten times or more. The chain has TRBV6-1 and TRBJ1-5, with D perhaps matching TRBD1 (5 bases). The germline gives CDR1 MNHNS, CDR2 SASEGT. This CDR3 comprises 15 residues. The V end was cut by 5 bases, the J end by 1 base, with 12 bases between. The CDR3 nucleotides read TGTGCCAGCAGTTTTTACGGGGGGAGCAATCAGCCCCAGCATTTT. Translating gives CASSFYGGSNQPQHF.

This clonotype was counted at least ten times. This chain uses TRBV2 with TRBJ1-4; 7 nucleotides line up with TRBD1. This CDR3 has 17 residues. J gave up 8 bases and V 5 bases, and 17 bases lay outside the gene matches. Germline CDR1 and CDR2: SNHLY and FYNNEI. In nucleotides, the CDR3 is TGTGCCAGCAGTACCAGACAGGGTCGGTCGGATTGGGAAAAACTGTTTTTT. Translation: CASSTRQGRSDWEKLFF.

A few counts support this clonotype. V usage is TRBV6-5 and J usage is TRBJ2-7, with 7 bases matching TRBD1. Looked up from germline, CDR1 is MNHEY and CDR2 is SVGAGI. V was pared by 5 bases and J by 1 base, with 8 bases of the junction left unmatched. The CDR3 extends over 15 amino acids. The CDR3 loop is CASSARTGVSYEQYF. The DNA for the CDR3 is TGTGCCAGCAGTGCTCGGACAGGCGTTTCCTACGAGCAGTACTTC.

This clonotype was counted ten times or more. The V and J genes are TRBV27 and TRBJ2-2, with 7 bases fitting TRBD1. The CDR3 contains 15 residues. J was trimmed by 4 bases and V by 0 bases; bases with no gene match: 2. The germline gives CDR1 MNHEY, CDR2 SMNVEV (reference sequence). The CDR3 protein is CASSLSSGGTGELFF. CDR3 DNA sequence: TGTGCCAGCAGTTTATCGTCAGGGGGCACCGGGGAGCTGTTTTTT.

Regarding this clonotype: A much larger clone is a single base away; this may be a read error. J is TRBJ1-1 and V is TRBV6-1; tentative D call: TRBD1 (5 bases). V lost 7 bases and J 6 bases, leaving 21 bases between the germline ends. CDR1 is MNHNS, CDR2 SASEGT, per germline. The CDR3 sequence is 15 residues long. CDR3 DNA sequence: TGTGCCAGCACCCCAGGGTACAGGCTCGTCGCTGAAGCTTTCTTT. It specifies CASTPGYRLVAEAFF.

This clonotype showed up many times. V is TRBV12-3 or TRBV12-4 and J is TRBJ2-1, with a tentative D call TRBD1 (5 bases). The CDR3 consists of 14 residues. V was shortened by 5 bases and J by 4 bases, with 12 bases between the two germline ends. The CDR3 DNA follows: TGTGCCAGCAGTCCCCCCCCAGGGTACAATGAGCAGTTCTTC. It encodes CASSPPPGYNEQFF.

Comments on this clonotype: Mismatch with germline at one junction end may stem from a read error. The chain's CDR3 is CASSPLAGTSYNKQFF. CDR3 sequence (DNA): TGCGCCAGCAGCCCCTTGGCGGGGACTAGCTACAATAAGCAGTTCTTC. This chain links TRBV5-1 with TRBJ2-1; TRBD2 matches 9 bases. Germline loops: CDR1 SGHRS, CDR2 YFSETQ. This CDR3 has 16 residues.

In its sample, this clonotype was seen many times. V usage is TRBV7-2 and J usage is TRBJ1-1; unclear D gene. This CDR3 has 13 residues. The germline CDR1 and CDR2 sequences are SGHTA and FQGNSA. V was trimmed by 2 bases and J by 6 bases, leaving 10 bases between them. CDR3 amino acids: CASSLKRGPEAFF. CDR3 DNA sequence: TGTGCCAGCAGCTTAAAACGCGGTCCTGAAGCTTTCTTT. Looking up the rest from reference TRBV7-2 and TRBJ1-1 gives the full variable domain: GAGVSQSPSNKVTEKGKDVELRCDPISGHTALYWYRQSLGQGLEFLIYFQGNSAPDKSGLPSDRFSAERTGGSVSTLTIQRTQQEDSAVYLCASSLKRGPEAFFGQGTRLTVV.

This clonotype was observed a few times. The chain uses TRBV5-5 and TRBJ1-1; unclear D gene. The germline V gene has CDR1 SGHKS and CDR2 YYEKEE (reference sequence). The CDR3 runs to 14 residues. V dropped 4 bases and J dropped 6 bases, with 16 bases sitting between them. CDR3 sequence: CASSPAQEGSEAFF. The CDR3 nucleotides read TGTGCCAGCAGCCCGGCCCAGGAGGGTTCTGAAGCTTTCTTT.

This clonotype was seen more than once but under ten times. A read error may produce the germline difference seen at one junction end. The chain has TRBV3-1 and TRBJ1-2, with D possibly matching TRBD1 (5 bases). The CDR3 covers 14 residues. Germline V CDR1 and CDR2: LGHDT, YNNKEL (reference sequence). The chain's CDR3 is CASSEDGNRYGYTF. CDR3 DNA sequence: TGTGCCAGCAGCGAAGACGGGAACAGGTATGGCTACACCTTC.

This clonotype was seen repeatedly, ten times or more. DNA for the CDR3: TGTGCCAGCAGCCAGGGACTAGCGGGCTCCTACAATGAGCAGTTCTTC. Its translation: CASSQGLAGSYNEQFF. The rearrangement links TRBV13 to TRBJ2-1; TRBD2 aligns across 12 bases. The CDR3 runs to 16 residues. With 5 bases clipped from V and 0 bases from J, the junction kept 2 bases outside the gene matches. Germline V gives CDR1 PRHDT, CDR2 FYEKMQ (reference sequence).

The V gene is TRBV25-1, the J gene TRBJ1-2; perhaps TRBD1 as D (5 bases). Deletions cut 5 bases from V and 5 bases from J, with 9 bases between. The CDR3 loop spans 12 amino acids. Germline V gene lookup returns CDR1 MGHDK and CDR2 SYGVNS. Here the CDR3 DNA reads TGTGCCAGCAGTTGGGAGGGGTATGGCTACACCTTC. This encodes CASSWEGYGYTF.

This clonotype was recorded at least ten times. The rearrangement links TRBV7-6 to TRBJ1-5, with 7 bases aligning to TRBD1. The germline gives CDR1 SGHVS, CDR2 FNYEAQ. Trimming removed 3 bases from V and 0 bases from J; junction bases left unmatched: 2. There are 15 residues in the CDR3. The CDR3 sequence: CASSLGQNSNQPQHF. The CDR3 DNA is TGTGCCAGCAGCTTGGGACAGAATAGCAATCAGCCCCAGCATTTT.

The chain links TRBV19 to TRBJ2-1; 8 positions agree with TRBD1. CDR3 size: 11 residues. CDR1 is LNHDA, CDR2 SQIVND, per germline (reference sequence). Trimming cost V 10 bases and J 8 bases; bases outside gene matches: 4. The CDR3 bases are TGTGCCAAAGACAGGGGCGATGAGCAGTTCTTC. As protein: CAKDRGDEQFF.

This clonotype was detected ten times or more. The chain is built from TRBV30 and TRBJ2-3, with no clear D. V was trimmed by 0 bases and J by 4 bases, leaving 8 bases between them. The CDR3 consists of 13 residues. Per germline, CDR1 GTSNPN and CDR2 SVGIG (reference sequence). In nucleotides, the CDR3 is TGTGCCTGGAGTGTGGGCGCTGCAGATACGCAGTATTTT. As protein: CAWSVGAADTQYF.